This entry describes one T cell receptor (beta chain). No antigen is known for it. It has no much larger one-base neighbor in the sample; base qualities were not kept. This sample is drawn from a study of T cells after yellow fever vaccination (dated by TCRdb to the late 2010s). Looking at the study overall: Libraries from fractions with low cell numbers were prepared with the SMART-Seq v4 Ultra Low Input RNA kit. To follow T-cell clones before and after both primary and booster YFV17D yellow fever vaccination, bulk TCR alpha and beta repertoires underwent longitudinal sequencing. Two healthy male donors made up the cohort, one aged 18 to 30 years and the other aged 30 to 40 years. Blood was drawn at multiple timepoints before and after primary and secondary immunization, with bulk PBMC replicates and cell subsets isolated.

Broader findings and caveats from the paper: A small share of clonotypes occurred in both CD4 and CD8 compartments, likely arising from convergent recombination. Compared with the primary T-cell response, the secondary T-cell response was faster but weaker, reaching its peak on day 5 rather than on day 15. After the booster, most clones that had expanded after primary vaccination were detected again (roughly 95% of CD4 and more than 85% of CD8), suggesting broad maintenance of memory. FACS-sorted repertoires could contain abundant contaminating clonotypes from the bulk population, so computational filtering was required. Because only a couple of donors were included in the study, the extent to which the findings can be generalized is limited.

Sequencing was performed on an Illumina NovaSeq 6000. TCR cDNA was synthesized by 5'RACE template switching, through which a universal primer site and unique molecular identifiers were introduced. cDNA synthesis was primed from both the TCR alpha and TCR beta constant segments. Library amplification involved two PCR steps, and the second step added sample barcodes and sequencing adapters. Sequencing of libraries was performed on Illumina HiSeq 2500 (2x100 bp) or NovaSeq (2x150 bp). Per the source publication's procedure: Reads were demultiplexed and collapsed into UMI consensus sequences with MIGEC, and V(D)J alignment was performed with MiXCR. Vaccine-responding clonotypes were identified with edgeR using replicate PBMC samples, with FDR below 0.01 and a log2 fold change above 5 up to day 15 being required. CD4 or CD8 identity was assigned to each bulk clonotype according to whether the clonotype was present at higher abundance in the sequenced CD4 repertoire or the sequenced CD8 repertoire. Through fastp at Q25 and MiXCR, TCRdb rebuilt clones from the public reads, retaining in-frame beta chains. Every CDR3 protein is listed once, alongside the most common genes and DNA of its rows. For this entry, the V and J calls and clone size follow TCRdb and not the study's own pipeline. This sample has a few hundred thousand distinct CDR3 sequences in its table, and roughly an eighth of those were observed once. 2.5% to 3.5% of the sample belongs to the ten largest clones.

The treatment or condition label here, explained by the study, means: live attenuated yellow fever vaccine strain. A standard Ficoll-Paque protocol was used to isolate PBMCs from peripheral blood. Dynabeads CD4 and CD8 positive selection kits were used to isolate CD4 and CD8 T-cell fractions. RNA was extracted with TriZol from bulk PBMCs, CD4 and CD8 fractions, and dextramer-positive and dextramer-negative fractions. CDR1 and CDR2 are read off the germline V gene as SGHRS and YFSETQ. Its CDR3 holds 16 amino acids, cysteine through phenylalanine. CDR3 DNA only is kept here, 48 bases in frame from base 1. Relative to germline, V is 3 bases shorter and J is 1 base shorter, with 15 bases between their ends.

This sequence was found in a man younger than 35 who received the YFV17D yellow fever vaccine. The sequences come from CD4+ T cells sorted from PBMCs, collected 15 days after the yellow fever booster vaccination. In this chain, TRBV5-1 is recombined with TRBJ2-3; a confident D gene designation cannot be given. The DNA sequence reads TGCGCCAGCAGCTGGACCACTAAAGGCGGCACAGATACGCAGTATTTT. Its amino acids are CASSWTTKGGTDTQYF.